These 30 T cell receptor beta chains originate from one sample sequenced in a study of blood T cell repertoires in COVID-19. The table came from immunoSEQ multiplex PCR; TCRdb's copy has only in-frame clones and leaves some out. The sample lists around 100,000 clones, about nine tenths occurring once. The sample comprised peripheral blood. These receptors were taken from a man in his 70s with acute or convalescent COVID-19.

Note on this clone: Other DNA sequences of this sample code for an identical CDR3. The gene calls are TRBV5-1 and TRBJ2-1; maybe TRBD2 (5 bases). Germline V CDR1 and CDR2: SGHRS, YFSETQ. V lost 0 bases to trimming and J lost 4 bases, with 11 bases between them. The CDR3 loop spans 15 amino acids. The CDR3 spells CASSLARGVYNEQFF. CDR3 nucleotide sequence: TGCGCCAGCAGCTTGGCCCGGGGAGTTTACAATGAGCAGTTCTTC.

The V and J genes are TRBV24-1 and TRBJ1-6, with D tentatively TRBD1 (5 bases). Germline V lookup: CDR1 KGHDR, CDR2 SFDVKD. The germline V and J ends were trimmed by 6 bases and 11 bases, with 13 bases remaining between them. CDR3 length equals 13 residues. DNA for the CDR3: TGTGCCACCAGTCCAGGGTTCGAGACACCCCTCCACTTT. This sequence encodes CATSPGFETPLHF.

The rearrangement uses TRBV28 and TRBJ1-5; D unclear. Trimming removed 0 bases from V and 6 bases from J, with 3 bases in between. The CDR3 spans 12 residues. Germline-derived CDR1 and CDR2 are MDHEN and SYDVKM. CDR3 nucleotides: TGTGCCAGCAGTTTATGGCGTCAGCCCCAGCATTTT. Translated: CASSLWRQPQHF.

The chain carries TRBV2 and TRBJ2-6; no clear D gene. The CDR3 totals 15 residues. V was shortened by 8 bases and J by 0 bases, with 11 bases between the two germline ends. Per germline, CDR1 SNHLY and CDR2 FYNNEI. This chain's CDR3 is CASAPWSSGANVLTF. CDR3 coding DNA: TGTGCCAGCGCTCCCTGGAGCTCTGGGGCCAACGTCCTGACTTTC.

The chain joins TRBV6-2 or TRBV6-3 to TRBJ1-5; 9 bases align to TRBD1. The CDR3 extends over 17 amino acids. CDR1 and CDR2 from the germline V gene are MNHEY and SVGEGT. V shed 2 bases and J 3 bases; nucleotides not matched to a gene: 8. This CDR3 is CASSYPSTGGNNQPQHF. The CDR3 DNA reads as TGTGCCAGCAGTTACCCCTCGACAGGGGGGAACAATCAGCCCCAGCATTTT.

The gene calls are TRBV27 and TRBJ1-2, with 8 bases aligning to TRBD1. Per germline, CDR1 MNHEY and CDR2 SMNVEV (reference sequence). Losses at the gene ends were 5 bases for V and 8 bases for J; bases not matched to a gene: 10. The CDR3 contains 14 residues. This CDR3 reads CASSARTGPSGYTF. Written as DNA, the CDR3 is TGTGCCAGCAGTGCCCGGACAGGGCCGTCAGGCTACACCTTC.

The rearrangement uses TRBV6-5 and TRBJ1-2; D unclear. Germline V gene data show CDR1 as MNHEY and CDR2 as SVGAGI. The germline V and J ends were trimmed by 0 bases and 4 bases, with 6 bases remaining between them. The CDR3 contains 13 residues. CDR3 amino acids: CASSYSGIYGYTF. The DNA of the CDR3 is TGTGCCAGCAGTTACTCCGGGATCTATGGCTACACCTTC.

The chain combines TRBV3-1 (or the pseudogene TRBV3-2) with TRBJ1-3; D is possibly TRBD1 (6 bases). Trimming shortened V by 4 bases and J by 2 bases, and 15 bases separated the two germline ends. The CDR3 is 16 residues long. In germline, CDR1 is LGHDT, CDR2 YNNKEL (reference sequence). DNA for the CDR3: TGTGCCAGCAGCCTCGGCGGGGGCCCCACTGGAAACACCATATATTTT. This codes for CASSLGGGPTGNTIYF.

V usage is TRBV5-1 and J usage is TRBJ2-6, with no clear D. V dropped 0 bases and J dropped 2 bases, with 6 bases sitting between them. The CDR3 is 15 residues long. Germline V gene lookup returns CDR1 SGHRS and CDR2 YFSETQ. The CDR3: CASSLASAGANVLTF. The CDR3 nucleotides read TGCGCCAGCAGCTTGGCCTCGGCTGGGGCCAACGTCCTGACTTTC. Full variable domain (rest looked up from reference TRBV5-1 and TRBJ2-6): KAGVTQTPRYLIKTRGQQVTLSCSPISGHRSVSWYQQTPGQGLQFLFEYFSETQRNKGNFPGRFSGRQFSNSRSEMNVSTLELGDSALYLCASSLASAGANVLTFGAGSRLTVL.

The CDR3 DNA is TGTGCCAGCAGCCCCAACATGGTTGGGGAGCTGTTTTTT. This encodes CASSPNMVGELFF. This chain connects TRBV14 to TRBJ2-2; D gene ambiguous. Germline-derived CDR1 and CDR2 are SGHDN and FVKESK. The CDR3 length is 13 residues. V was clipped by 4 bases and J by 8 bases, with 11 bases between them. Full variable domain (remainder filled in from reference TRBV14 and TRBJ2-2): EAGVTQFPSHSVIEKGQTVTLRCDPISGHDNLYWYRRVMGKEIKFLLHFVKESKQDESGMPNNRFLAERTGGTYSTLKVQPAELEDSGVYFCASSPNMVGELFFGEGSRLTVL.

The chain has TRBV3-1 (or the pseudogene TRBV3-2) and TRBJ2-5; 7 positions match TRBD1. Per germline, CDR1 LGHDT and CDR2 YNNKEL (reference sequence). J was trimmed by 6 bases and V by 0 bases; bases with no gene match: 4. The CDR3 is made up of 14 amino acids. CDR3 sequence: CASSQDLQGKTQYF. CDR3 DNA sequence: TGTGCCAGCAGCCAAGATCTACAGGGGAAGACCCAGTACTTC.

The genes are TRBV14 and TRBJ2-7; D possibly corresponds to TRBD1 (6 bases). V lost 1 base and J lost 0, with 7 bases in between. Germline CDR1 reads SGHDN; CDR2 reads FVKESK. The CDR3 spans 14 residues. DNA for the CDR3: TGTGCCAGCAGCCAAGGGACAGACTCCTACGAGCAGTACTTC. The encoded protein is CASSQGTDSYEQYF.

The chain uses TRBV5-6 and TRBJ1-3, with D hard to call. The V gene lost 3 bases and the J gene lost 0 bases, with 7 bases spanning the gap. Germline lookup yields CDR1 SGHDT and CDR2 YYEEEE. This CDR3 spans 14 amino acids. The CDR3 DNA reads TGTGCCAGCAGCTCGGGTTTCTCTGGAAACACCATATATTTT. Protein product: CASSSGFSGNTIYF.

This sequence joins TRBV11-2 and TRBJ2-7; the match to TRBD2 covers 12 bases. V shed 6 bases, J shed 7 bases, and the junction held 19 bases outside the gene matches. Germline lookup yields CDR1 SGHAT and CDR2 FQNNGV. The CDR3 sequence is 18 residues long. For the CDR3, the DNA is TGTGCCAGCAGTTCGGGGGGGGCCGGGACTAGCGGGCTTAGGGAGCAGTACTTC. Translated: CASSSGGAGTSGLREQYF.

J is TRBJ1-3 and V is TRBV6-5; the match to TRBD1 covers 9 bases. This CDR3 has 15 amino acids. Germline V gene data show CDR1 as MNHEY and CDR2 as SVGAGI. Trimming took 6 bases from V and 0 from J; bases not matched to a gene: 3. The CDR3 here is CASSRDRASGNTIYF. As DNA, the CDR3 is TGTGCCAGCAGCCGGGACAGGGCCTCTGGAAACACCATATATTTT.

This clone was observed once. The rearrangement uses TRBV19 and TRBJ2-7; D remains unclear. This CDR3 is built from 12 residues. V was clipped by 6 bases and J by 0 bases, with 6 bases between them. Per the germline V gene, CDR1 is LNHDA and CDR2 is SQIVND (reference sequence). The CDR3 coding sequence is TGTGCCAGTAGATCAGGCTCCTACGAGCAGTACTTC. It specifies CASRSGSYEQYF. Filled out from reference TRBV19 and TRBJ2-7, the complete variable domain reads DGGITQSPKYLFRKEGQNVTLSCEQNLNHDAMYWYRQDPGQGLRLIYYSQIVNDFQKGDIAEGYSVSREKKESFPLTVTSAQKNPTAFYLCASRSGSYEQYFGPGTRLTVT.

CDR3 bases: TGTGCCAGCAGCAGCGGGGACGGCCTCTCACCCCTCCACTTT. Translating gives CASSSGDGLSPLHF. V usage is TRBV13 and J usage is TRBJ1-6; maybe TRBD1 (5 bases). This CDR3 comprises 14 residues. The V gene's germline CDR1 is PRHDT and CDR2 FYEKMQ (reference sequence). V was shortened by 5 bases and J by 10 bases, with 15 bases between the two germline ends.

The rearrangement uses TRBV14 and TRBJ2-3; D is undetermined. V was shortened by 1 base and J by 3 bases, with 5 bases between the two germline ends. This CDR3 comprises 13 residues. Per the germline V gene, CDR1 is SGHDN and CDR2 is FVKESK. The CDR3 spells CASSQVGTDTQYF. CDR3 nucleotides: TGTGCCAGCAGCCAAGTCGGGACAGATACGCAGTATTTT.

This clone was detected only a few times. This chain uses TRBV6-2 or TRBV6-3 with TRBJ2-2, with D maybe TRBD2 (5 bases). There are 17 residues in the CDR3. Trimming took off 2 bases at V and 1 base at J, with 14 bases between the two ends. Germline V CDR1 and CDR2: MNHEY, SVGEGT. As DNA, the CDR3 is TGTGCCAGCAGTTACGGATTGTTGGGAGTGAACACCGGGGAGCTGTTTTTT. It is translated as CASSYGLLGVNTGELFF.

This chain links TRBV6-5 with TRBJ1-3, with D possibly being TRBD1 (5 bases). This CDR3 spans 13 amino acids. Deletions cut 6 bases from V and 2 bases from J, with 8 bases between. Germline lookup yields CDR1 MNHEY and CDR2 SVGAGI. The CDR3 DNA follows: TGTGCCAGCAGCACAGGTCCTGGAAACACCATATATTTT. It codes for CASSTGPGNTIYF.

The chain uses TRBV25-1 and TRBJ1-3; D gene ambiguous. Trimming stripped 8 bases from V and 8 bases from J, with 16 bases between. Germline V CDR1 and CDR2: MGHDK, SYGVNS. The CDR3 totals 13 residues. CDR3 DNA: TGTGCCAGCCGAGGGCCCGGAGGGTACACCATATATTTT. Protein sequence: CASRGPGGYTIYF.

The genes are TRBV5-1 and TRBJ1-3, with TRBD1 matching 7 bases. CDR3 length: 13 residues. Unmatched junction bases numbered 3, after V lost 4 bases and J lost 5 bases. CDR1 is SGHRS and CDR2 is YFSETQ in the germline V gene. The CDR3 loop is CASSAGQRNTIYF. The CDR3 region has the DNA TGCGCCAGCAGCGCGGGACAGCGAAACACCATATATTTT.

The V gene is TRBV7-2, the J gene TRBJ2-7, with TRBD2 matching over 9 bases. J lost 7 bases, V lost 2 bases, and 12 bases had no gene match. CDR1 and CDR2 from the germline V gene are SGHTA and FQGNSA. The CDR3 sequence is 16 residues long. CDR3 region: CASSLRARGGRGEQYF. CDR3 sequence (DNA): TGTGCCAGCAGCTTAAGGGCCCGTGGCGGGAGGGGGGAGCAGTACTTC.

This clone was seen only once. The chain recombines TRBV6-5 with TRBJ2-1; 8 nucleotides line up with TRBD2. This CDR3 region has 14 residues. CDR1 is MNHEY and CDR2 is SVGAGI in the germline V gene. Trimming at V came to 7 bases and at J to 2 bases, leaving 4 bases not matched to a gene. This CDR3 reads CASKDSGAYNEQFF. Here the CDR3 DNA reads TGTGCCAGCAAGGATAGCGGGGCCTACAATGAGCAGTTCTTC.

The V gene is TRBV27, the J gene TRBJ2-7, with a weak D call TRBD2 (5 bases). The length of the CDR3 is 15 residues. Trimming left V 5 bases short and J 1 base short, with 15 bases between. CDR1 and CDR2 from the germline V gene are MNHEY and SMNVEV (reference sequence). The CDR3 spells CASSRTLGASYEQYF. Here the CDR3 DNA reads TGTGCCAGCAGTCGGACCCTGGGAGCGTCCTACGAGCAGTACTTC.

This sequence joins TRBV28 and TRBJ1-6; unclear D gene. CDR1 MDHEN and CDR2 SYDVKM come from the germline V gene. V lost 3 bases, J lost 6 bases, and 9 bases lay in between. The CDR3 spans 14 residues. CDR3 amino acids: CASSLAVPNSPLHF. For the CDR3, the DNA is TGTGCCAGCAGTTTGGCAGTGCCTAATTCACCCCTCCACTTT.

The genes are TRBV7-2 and TRBJ2-3; 8 bases fit TRBD2. There are 15 residues in the CDR3. With 3 bases clipped from V and 5 bases from J, the junction kept 7 bases outside the gene matches. CDR1 SGHTA and CDR2 FQGNSA come from the germline V gene. In DNA, the CDR3 is TGTGCCAGCAGCTTCTCGAGCGGGGGACAAGATACGCAGTATTTT. This sequence encodes CASSFSSGGQDTQYF.

The chain employs TRBV3-1 (or the pseudogene TRBV3-2) and TRBJ1-4; tentative D call: TRBD1 (6 bases). Germline V gene sequence: CDR1 LGHDT, CDR2 YNNKEL (reference sequence). The CDR3 has 13 amino acids. Trimming removed 1 base from V and 16 bases from J, with 16 bases in between. The CDR3 loop reads CASSQGGIPGQFF. DNA of the CDR3: TGTGCCAGCAGCCAAGGGGGGATTCCGGGACAGTTTTTT.

V gene TRBV18 combines with J gene TRBJ1-1, with 9 bases that match TRBD1. The V and J ends lost 3 bases and 6 bases, in that order; junction bases with no gene match: 14. Germline CDR1 reads KGHSH; CDR2 reads LQKENI. The CDR3 is made up of 17 amino acids. The CDR3 loop is CASSPRRRDRDDPEAFF. CDR3 DNA sequence: TGTGCCAGCTCACCCCGACGTCGGGACAGGGATGACCCTGAAGCTTTCTTT. Combining the CDR3 with reference TRBV18 and TRBJ1-1 gives the whole variable domain NAGVMQNPRHLVRRRGQEARLRCSPMKGHSHVYWYRQLPEEGLKFMVYLQKENIIDESGMPKERFSAEFPKEGPSILRIQQVVRGDSAAYFCASSPRRRDRDDPEAFFGQGTRLTVV.

This chain connects TRBV27 to TRBJ1-1; no clear D. With 4 bases removed from V and 5 bases from J, the gap between germline ends came to 17 bases. There are 15 residues in the CDR3. Germline V gene lookup returns CDR1 MNHEY and CDR2 SMNVEV (reference sequence). Written as DNA, the CDR3 is TGTGCCAGCAGTTCCTACATCATCCCAGGAACTGAAGCTTTCTTT. Translated, it gives CASSSYIIPGTEAFF.